A single sample is the source of the 14 T cell receptor beta chains below, sequenced in a study of T-cell memory formation after mild COVID-19. Each CDR3 protein gets one entry after TCRdb re-called the 5' RACE reads with MiXCR. The repertoire holds about 470,000 distinct CDR3 sequences, with approximately 18% as singletons. Specimen: PBMCs or a T cell subset sorted from them (not recorded which). These receptors were taken from an adult woman who had mild COVID-19 (a few samples of this study predate the infection). Cell type and time point are not known.

A few counts support this clonotype. The chain recombines TRBV11-3 with TRBJ2-1; D possibly uses TRBD1 or TRBD2 (6 bases each). With 0 bases removed from V and 5 bases from J, the gap between germline ends came to 11 bases. The CDR3 consists of 15 residues. Germline CDR1 SGHNT, CDR2 YENEEA. CDR3 protein: CASSLEGGYDNEQFF. The CDR3 nucleotides are TGTGCCAGCAGCTTAGAGGGGGGCTATGACAATGAGCAGTTCTTC.

This clonotype was counted a few times. This chain links TRBV18 with TRBJ2-3, with D maybe TRBD2 (5 bases). V was cut by 3 bases and J by 0 bases, with 16 bases left in between. The CDR3 is 17 amino acids. The germline V gene encodes CDR1 KGHSH and CDR2 LQKENI. CDR3: CASSPLSGASSTDTQYF. The CDR3 bases are TGTGCCAGCTCACCGTTGAGCGGAGCATCTAGCACAGATACGCAGTATTTT.

The chain combines TRBV2 with TRBJ2-1, with a tentative D call TRBD2 (6 bases). V lost 1 base to trimming and J lost 3 bases, with 7 bases between them. Germline CDR1 and CDR2: SNHLY and FYNNEI. CDR3 size: 14 residues. The CDR3 DNA is TGTGCCAGCAGTGAAGGGACTAACTACAATGAGCAGTTCTTC. Its protein is CASSEGTNYNEQFF. The full variable domain, rest sourced from reference TRBV2 and TRBJ2-1, is EPEVTQTPSHQVTQMGQEVILRCVPISNHLYFYWYRQILGQKVEFLVSFYNNEISEKSEIFDDQFSVERPDGSNFTLKIRSTKLEDSAMYFCASSEGTNYNEQFFGPGTRLTVL.

In this sample, this clonotype turned up a few times. The chain combines TRBV7-2 with TRBJ2-5; D remains ambiguous. Germline assignment: CDR1 SGHTA and CDR2 FQGNSA. This CDR3 is built from 14 residues. The V and J ends lost 3 bases and 1 base respectively, with 9 bases between them. The CDR3 region has the DNA TGTGCCAGCAGCTTTTTTGCCAGCCAAGAGACCCAGTACTTC. Its protein is CASSFFASQETQYF.

This clonotype was detected only a few times. This chain links TRBV12-3 or TRBV12-4 with TRBJ2-5, with a possible D match to TRBD2 (5 bases). The CDR3 is 15 residues long. With 6 bases removed from V and 4 bases from J, the gap between germline ends came to 18 bases. DNA for the CDR3: TGTGCCAGCAGCGGTGTCACATCGGGGAGAGAGACCCAGTACTTC. Protein sequence: CASSGVTSGRETQYF.

This sequence joins TRBV12-3 or TRBV12-4 and TRBJ1-1, with 7 nucleotides matching TRBD1. The V gene end was trimmed by 11 bases and the J gene end by 5 bases; junction bases not matched to a gene: 8. This CDR3 comprises 12 residues. The CDR3 protein is CAGGGFRTEAFF. In nucleotides, the CDR3 is TGTGCCGGAGGGGGCTTCCGAACTGAAGCTTTCTTT.

CDR3: CASSLEEGTNEKLFF. CDR3 sequence (DNA): TGTGCCAGCAGCTTAGAGGAGGGGACTAATGAAAAACTGTTTTTT. The rearrangement joins TRBV7-6 to TRBJ1-4, with D perhaps matching TRBD1 (5 bases). The CDR3 has 15 residues. Germline loops: CDR1 SGHVS, CDR2 FNYEAQ. Trimming shortened V by 1 base and J by 2 bases, and 8 bases separated the two germline ends.

V usage is TRBV6-5 and J usage is TRBJ2-1; either TRBD1 or TRBD2 may supply D (5 bases each). Germline CDR1 MNHEY, CDR2 SVGAGI. The V and J ends lost 6 bases and 9 bases respectively, with 15 bases between them. The CDR3 has 13 amino acids. The CDR3 DNA follows: TGTGCCAGCAGCCCCGGGGCCCGGAGTGAGCAGTTCTTC. It is translated as CASSPGARSEQFF.

This chain connects TRBV4-2 to TRBJ2-3, with a weak D call TRBD1 (6 bases). V dropped 3 bases and J dropped 1 base, with 14 bases sitting between them. This CDR3 has 16 residues. Germline CDR1 LGHNA, CDR2 YNFKEQ. The CDR3 bases are TGTGCCAGCAGCCAGACGAGGGGGTCCCGCACAGATACGCAGTATTTT. Translated, it gives CASSQTRGSRTDTQYF.

This clonotype was seen more than once but under ten times. The chain carries TRBV5-1 and TRBJ1-1, with D tentatively TRBD1 (6 bases). Germline CDR1 SGHRS, CDR2 YFSETQ. The CDR3 is made up of 13 amino acids. Trimming cost V 4 bases and J 6 bases, with 13 bases left between them. The CDR3 here is CASSGTTGSEAFF. In nucleotides, the CDR3 is TGCGCCAGCAGCGGAACGACAGGTTCTGAAGCTTTCTTT.

Worth noting for this clonotype: One base away lies a much larger clone, so this may be a sequencing read error. The V gene is TRBV12-3 or TRBV12-4, the J gene TRBJ1-1, with D possibly matching TRBD1 (5 bases). Trimming cost V 5 bases and J 1 base, with 11 bases left between them. The CDR3 contains 14 residues. The chain's CDR3 is CASSRQWQNTEAFF. DNA of the CDR3: TGTGCCAGCAGTAGACAGTGGCAGAACACTGAAGCTTTCTTT.

This clonotype was observed a few times. The chain is built from TRBV7-9 and TRBJ2-6; no definite D call. The germline V gene has CDR1 SEHNR and CDR2 FQNEAQ (reference sequence). CDR3 length equals 17 residues. Trimming shortened V by 2 bases and J by 0 bases, and 11 bases separated the two germline ends. The CDR3 DNA reads TGTGCCAGCAGCTTAATCGCCGGAAACTCTGGGGCCAACGTCCTGACTTTC. Protein product: CASSLIAGNSGANVLTF. The full variable domain, rest sourced from reference TRBV7-9 and TRBJ2-6, is DTGVSQNPRHKITKRGQNVTFRCDPISEHNRLYWYRQTLGQGPEFLTYFQNEAQLEKSRLLSDRFSAERPKGSFSTLEIQRTEQGDSAMYLCASSLIAGNSGANVLTFGAGSRLTVL.

The table lists this clonotype with a few counts. J is TRBJ2-1 and V is TRBV3-1, with 9 bases that match TRBD1. The CDR3 runs to 15 residues. Germline-derived CDR1 and CDR2 are LGHDT and YNNKEL (reference sequence). The V gene end was trimmed by 6 bases and the J gene end by 4 bases; junction bases not matched to a gene: 7. The CDR3 here is CASSAGTGIYNEQFF. The CDR3, as DNA: TGTGCCAGCAGTGCCGGGACAGGGATTTACAATGAGCAGTTCTTC.

The chain links TRBV11-2 to TRBJ1-5, with D possibly matching TRBD1 (5 bases). This CDR3 has 21 residues. Per the germline V gene, CDR1 is SGHAT and CDR2 is FQNNGV. The V and J ends lost 0 bases and 0 bases respectively, with 24 bases between them. CDR3 coding DNA: TGTGCCAGCAGCTTAGATTTGGTGGGACGGCCTTTGGAGAATAGCAATCAGCCCCAGCATTTT. It encodes CASSLDLVGRPLENSNQPQHF.